The clone carrying this T cell receptor (beta chain) was seen a handful of times. Its antigen is still unknown. The data were taken from a study of response to subunit inactivated influenza vaccine. Broader study findings: That few new T cells are recruited by each seasonal influenza vaccination was the authors' suggestion.

Via MiXCR, TCRdb re-called the RT-PCR reads, giving one row per CDR3 protein. The table has over 400,000 distinct CDR3 sequences, roughly 9.8% seen once. This CDR3 has 14 amino acids. Germline assignment: CDR1 SGHRS and CDR2 YFSETQ. Trimming cost V 3 bases and J 1 base; bases outside gene matches: 4. This sequence joins TRBV5-1 and TRBJ2-7, with 7 bases aligning to TRBD1. This receptor was identified in a man aged 45-65 years who received an inactivated influenza vaccine. Sequences were derived from PBMCs from blood, sampled 35 to 45 days after vaccination. CDR3 sequence reads: CASSSGQASYEQYF. The CDR3 region has the DNA TGCGCCAGCAGCTCCGGACAGGCGTCCTACGAGCAGTACTTC.